This T cell receptor (beta chain) was profiled in a study of cytomegalovirus exposure and HLA in healthy donors. Study-wide results and caveats: Reports indicated that the classifier achieved high specificity and sensitivity in diagnosing cytomegalovirus status.

Here immunoSEQ multiplex PCR was the method, and the copy in TCRdb shows in-frame clones only, minus some. This repertoire shows roughly 200,000 clones, about 81% found once; its top ten account for around 1.2%. Note on this clone: Its antigen remains unknown.

The sample was PBMCs. This clonotype was obtained from a woman aged 30 to 39 in good health and CMV-seronegative.

CDR3 amino acids: CASRRGFTNEKLFF. The CDR3 region has the DNA TGCGCCAGCCGACGGGGATTCACTAATGAAAAACTGTTTTTT. V gene TRBV10-2 combines with J gene TRBJ1-4; D unresolved. This CDR3 spans 14 amino acids. Germline CDR1 WSHSY, CDR2 SAAADI. Deletions cut 8 bases from V and 2 bases from J, with 12 bases between.